The 9 T cell receptor beta chains in this list originate from one sample, sequenced in a study of esophageal squamous cell carcinoma under preoperative chemotherapy. TCRdb processed the PCR reads anew with MiXCR; each CDR3 protein has one entry. The data contain about 18,000 distinct CDR3 sequences, 40% to 55% of them seen just once; the ten biggest clones take up approximately 28%. Time point indicated: after preoperative PTX-NDP chemotherapy. Sampling was done from a patient given preoperative chemotherapy. All receptors come from a human donor with esophageal squamous cell carcinoma. The donor label of this sample is uncertain.

This clonotype showed up just a few times. The V gene is TRBV7-2, the J gene TRBJ2-5; 8 bases match TRBD2. Germline loops: CDR1 SGHTA, CDR2 FQGNSA. This CDR3 has 15 residues. Losses at the gene ends were 3 bases for V and 0 bases for J; bases not matched to a gene: 3. CDR3 DNA: TGTGCCAGCAGCTTGGGTAGCGGGGACCAAGAGACCCAGTACTTC. Its protein product is CASSLGSGDQETQYF.

The chain has TRBV7-6 and TRBJ2-1; TRBD2 is a possible D gene (7 bases). The better agreement between TRBJ2-5 and the DNA end casts doubt on the J call. CDR1 is SGHVS, CDR2 FNYEAQ, per germline. The CDR3 covers 14 residues. The CDR3 region has the DNA TGTGCGGGGCGCGGGGGCGGCGACCAGGACACCCAGTACTTC. Protein sequence: CAGRGGGDQDTQYF.

This clonotype was seen a few times. The chain is built from TRBV25-1 and TRBJ2-1; 7 bases agree with TRBD1. With the DNA end fitting TRBJ2-5 better, the J assignment may be wrong. This CDR3 has 11 amino acids. Germline values: CDR1 MGHDK, CDR2 SYGVNS. CDR3: CASSVQGAQYF. DNA of the CDR3: TGTGCCAGCAGTGTTCAGGGGGCCCAGTACTTC.

The chain is built from TRBV7-6 and TRBJ2-2; D not certain. The CDR3 length is 15 residues. V was pared by 6 bases and J by 4 bases, with 15 bases between. Germline V gene sequence: CDR1 SGHVS, CDR2 FNYEAQ. The CDR3 is CASSSYRISTGELFF. CDR3 nucleotide sequence: TGTGCCAGCAGTTCCTATAGAATAAGCACCGGGGAGCTGTTTTTT.

About this clonotype: The junction differs from germline at one of its ends, possibly a read error. The V gene is TRBV7-7, the J gene TRBJ2-3, with a weak D call TRBD1 (6 bases). Germline loops: CDR1 SSHAT, CDR2 FNYEAQ (reference sequence). CDR3 size: 13 residues. The CDR3 nucleotides are TGTGCTAGCAGCTTACAGGGAACAGATACGCAGTATTTT. Translated, it gives CASSLQGTDTQYF.

This clonotype was observed once. V gene TRBV7-8 combines with J gene TRBJ2-3, with D possibly being TRBD1 (6 bases). Germline CDR1 and CDR2: SGHVS and FQNEAQ. CDR3 length: 14 residues. Trimming cost V 4 bases and J 7 bases, with 15 bases left between them. The CDR3 protein is CASSSGQTAYTQYF. CDR3 sequence (DNA): TGTGCCAGCAGCTCAGGACAGACCGCTTATACGCAGTATTTT.

The rearrangement links TRBV7-2 to TRBJ2-1, with TRBD2 matching 8 bases. The J segment lost 13 bases and the V segment lost 1 base, leaving 6 bases of the junction unmatched. The germline gives CDR1 SGHTA, CDR2 FQGNSA. This CDR3 is 13 amino acids long. CDR3 DNA: TGTGCCAGCAGCTTAGTCGGCGGGGGGACCCAGTTCTTC. It is translated as CASSLVGGGTQFF.

This clonotype appeared many times. The genes are TRBV19 and TRBJ2-5, with a possible D match to TRBD1 (6 bases). The J call is uncertain, as TRBJ2-7 better fits the DNA end. Germline V gene sequence: CDR1 LNHDA, CDR2 SQIVND (reference sequence). This CDR3 has 15 amino acids. The CDR3 protein is CASSMAHQGSVEQYF. CDR3 nucleotide sequence: TGTGCCAGTAGTATGGCTCATCAGGGGTCAGTCGAGCAGTACTTC.

This clonotype was recorded at least ten times. V usage is TRBV7-3 and J usage is TRBJ2-3, with TRBD2 matching 12 bases. The V and J ends lost 8 bases and 7 bases, in that order; junction bases with no gene match: 7. The CDR3 contains 14 residues. CDR1 is SGHTA, CDR2 FQGTGA, per germline. The CDR3 DNA sequence: TGTGCCAGCGCGACTAGCGGGAGTTGGAATACGCAGTATTTT. Protein sequence: CASATSGSWNTQYF.